These 10 T cell receptor beta chains came from one sample sequenced in a study of regulatory T cells in long-lasting Graves disease. TCR beta libraries were built with iRepertoire HTBI primers and Arm-PCR of CDR3 regions. One entry per CDR3 protein, called by TCRdb with MiXCR from the multiplex PCR reads. The repertoire holds about 560,000 distinct CDR3 sequences, with 15% to 20% as singletons. Time point noted: newly diagnosed GD, antithyroid drugs for less than 3 months. The authors made the TCR library using RNA they extracted from PBMCs. This sample was shared with a second study, whose subject was T cells in Graves' hyperthyroidism and ophthalmopathy.

Here the sequenced sample was peripheral blood mononuclear cells (PBMCs), taken at new diagnosis, from a patient treated with antithyroid drugs. These receptors all stem from a man younger than 30 with Graves disease.

There are many counts of this clonotype. V is TRBV29-1 and J is TRBJ2-5, with D perhaps assigned TRBD1 or TRBD2 (6 bases each). Trimming removed 8 bases from V and 4 bases from J, with 14 bases in between. This CDR3 has 12 amino acids. Germline lookup yields CDR1 SQVTM and CDR2 ANQGSEA. The CDR3 nucleotides read TGCAGCACCCGGACAGCGGGAGAGACCCAGTACTTC. The encoded protein is CSTRTAGETQYF.

As regards this clonotype: It is likely a read error, because the conserved phenylalanine at the end of the CDR3 is missing. The chain recombines TRBV7-9 with TRBJ2-3; D gene unclear. Trimming took 3 bases from V and 1 from J, leaving 26 bases between them. Germline CDR1 and CDR2: SEHNR and FQNEAQ (reference sequence). The CDR3 covers 20 residues. CDR3 sequence reads: CASSLPTLVSVGRRTDTQYS. The DNA for the CDR3 is TGTGCCAGCAGCTTGCCAACCTTAGTGTCCGTTGGGCGTCGCACAGATACGCAGTATTCT.

V is TRBV28 and J is TRBJ2-7, with TRBD1 matching 9 bases. The germline gives CDR1 MDHEN, CDR2 SYDVKM. J gave up 3 bases and V 6 bases, and 9 bases lay outside the gene matches. There are 15 residues in the CDR3. Here the CDR3 reads CASSPRDREDYEQYF. CDR3 sequence (DNA): TGTGCCAGCAGCCCCCGGGACAGGGAAGACTACGAGCAGTACTTC.

This chain connects TRBV28 to TRBJ2-1; possibly TRBD1 for D (6 bases). The CDR3 has 14 residues. Trimming removed 4 bases from V and 4 bases from J, with 11 bases in between. Germline V gene data show CDR1 as MDHEN and CDR2 as SYDVKM. The DNA of the CDR3 is TGTGCCAGCAGTTCCCCGACAGGATACAATGAGCAGTTCTTC. Its protein is CASSSPTGYNEQFF.

V usage is TRBV20-1 and J usage is TRBJ1-2; D remains unclear. V gave up 1 base and J gave up 6 bases, with 9 bases separating them. The CDR3 has 12 amino acids. Germline CDR1 and CDR2: DFQATT and SNEGSKA (reference sequence). The CDR3: CSARGPVDGYTF. CDR3 in DNA: TGCAGTGCTAGAGGTCCTGTGGATGGCTACACCTTC.

This clonotype was counted at least ten times. The chain combines TRBV7-9 with TRBJ2-1, with TRBD1 matching over 10 bases. V shed 8 bases and J 8 bases; nucleotides not matched to a gene: 9. The CDR3 is 14 residues long. Germline assignment: CDR1 SEHNR and CDR2 FQNEAQ (reference sequence). CDR3 residues: CASRRQGAVYEQFF. CDR3 in DNA: TGTGCCAGCCGAAGACAGGGGGCGGTTTATGAGCAGTTCTTC.

Only a few counts were recorded for this clonotype. The gene calls are TRBV9 and TRBJ2-7, with D possibly being TRBD1 or TRBD2 (5 bases each). The CDR3 sequence is 15 residues long. Trimming took 3 bases from V and 0 from J, leaving 13 bases between them. Germline CDR1 and CDR2: SGDLS and YYNGEE. CDR3 nucleotides: TGTGCCAGCAGCGCCGGGGCCCAGGCCTCCTACGAGCAGTACTTC. It specifies CASSAGAQASYEQYF.

This clonotype showed up many times. CDR3 bases: TGTGCCAGCAGCAATAGCGGGAGAGGCGAGTACTTC. Residues: CASSNSGRGEYF. V usage is TRBV13 and J usage is TRBJ2-7; TRBD2 matches 9 bases. V was clipped by 5 bases and J by 11 bases; unmatched bases: 7. CDR1 and CDR2 from the germline V gene are PRHDT and FYEKMQ (reference sequence). The CDR3 totals 12 residues.

V is TRBV10-3 and J is TRBJ2-7; 11 bases are shared with TRBD2. Germline V gene lookup returns CDR1 ENHRY and CDR2 SYGVKD. CDR3 size: 16 residues. The V gene end was trimmed by 0 bases and the J gene end by 6 bases; junction bases not matched to a gene: 7. The CDR3: CAISESLAGGPSEQYF. The CDR3 region has the DNA TGTGCCATCAGTGAGTCATTAGCGGGAGGGCCGAGCGAGCAGTACTTC.

This clonotype turned up a few times. This chain links TRBV5-1 with TRBJ2-5, with D hard to call. Per the germline V gene, CDR1 is SGHRS and CDR2 is YFSETQ. Trimming took 2 bases from V and 2 from J, leaving 10 bases between them. The CDR3 runs 14 residues. The CDR3 sequence is CASSFFSGQETQYF. The DNA for the CDR3 is TGCGCCAGCAGCTTCTTTTCAGGTCAAGAGACCCAGTACTTC.